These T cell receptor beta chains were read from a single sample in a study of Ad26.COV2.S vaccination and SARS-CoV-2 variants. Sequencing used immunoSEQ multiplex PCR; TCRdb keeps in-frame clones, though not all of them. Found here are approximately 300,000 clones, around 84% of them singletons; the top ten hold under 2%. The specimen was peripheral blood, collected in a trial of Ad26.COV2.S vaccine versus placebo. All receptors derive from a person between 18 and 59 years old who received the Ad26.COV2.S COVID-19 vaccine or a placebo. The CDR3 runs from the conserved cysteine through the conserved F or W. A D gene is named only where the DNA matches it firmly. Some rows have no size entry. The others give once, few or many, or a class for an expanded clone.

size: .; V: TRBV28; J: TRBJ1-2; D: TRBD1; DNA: TGTGCCAGCAGTTTAAACCAGGGGGTCGATGGCTACACCTTC; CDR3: CASSLNQGVDGYTF
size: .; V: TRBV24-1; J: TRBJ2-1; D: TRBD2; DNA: TGTGCCACCAGTCCGGGACTAGCGGGGGGAAGCTCCTACAATGAGCAGTTCTTC; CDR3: CATSPGLAGGSSYNEQFF
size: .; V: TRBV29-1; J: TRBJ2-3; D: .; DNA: TGCAGCGTTGACCCCGGGACAGATACGCAGTATTTT; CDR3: CSVDPGTDTQYF
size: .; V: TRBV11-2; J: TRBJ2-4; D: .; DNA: TGTGCCAGCAGCCCGAATGGGGGTACGGTAGACATTCAGTACTTC; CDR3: CASSPNGGTVDIQYF
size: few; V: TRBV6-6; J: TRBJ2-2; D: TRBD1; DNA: TGTGCCAGCAGTCCCGTCCCGGGACAGGGGGCCGGGGAGCTGTTTTTT; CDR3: CASSPVPGQGAGELFF
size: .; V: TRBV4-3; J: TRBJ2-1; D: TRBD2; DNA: TGCGCCAGCAGCCAAGGAACTAGCGGGAACTACAATGAGCAGTTCTTC; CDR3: CASSQGTSGNYNEQFF
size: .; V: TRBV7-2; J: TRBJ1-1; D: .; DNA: TGTGCCAGCAGCTTAGGACGGAACACTGAAGCTTTCTTT; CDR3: CASSLGRNTEAFF
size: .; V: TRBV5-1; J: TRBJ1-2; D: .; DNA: TGCGCCAGCAGCCTCAGCCACGGGACACCCTATGGCTACACCTTC; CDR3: CASSLSHGTPYGYTF
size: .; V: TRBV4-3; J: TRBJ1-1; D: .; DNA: TGCGCCAGCAGCCTTCAACAGACAGGGAACACTGAAGCTTTCTTT; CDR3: CASSLQQTGNTEAFF
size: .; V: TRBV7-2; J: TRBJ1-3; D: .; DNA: TGTGCCAGCAGCGCCTTTTTGTCCTCTGGAAACACCATATATTTT; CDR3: CASSAFLSSGNTIYF
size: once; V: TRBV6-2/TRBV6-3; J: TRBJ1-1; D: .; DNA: TGTGCCAGCAGTCAAACAGGGAGGACTGAAGCTTTCTTT; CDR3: CASSQTGRTEAFF
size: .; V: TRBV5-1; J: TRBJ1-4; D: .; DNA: TGCGCCAGCAGCATCCAGGGCGCAACTAATGAAAAACTGTTTTTT; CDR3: CASSIQGATNEKLFF
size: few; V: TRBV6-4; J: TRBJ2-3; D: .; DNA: TGTGCCAGCTCCCGCGAACTACTCACGACGACAGATACGCAGTATTTT; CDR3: CASSRELLTTTDTQYF
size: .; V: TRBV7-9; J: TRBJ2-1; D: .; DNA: TGTGCCAGCAGCTCCCGAAACTTAAATACGTTGTTTTACAATGAGCAGTTCTTC; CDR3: CASSSRNLNTLFYNEQFF
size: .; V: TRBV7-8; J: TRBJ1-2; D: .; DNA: TGTGCCAGCAGCCAACAGGGCACGAGCTATGGCTACACCTTC; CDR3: CASSQQGTSYGYTF
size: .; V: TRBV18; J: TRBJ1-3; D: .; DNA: TGTGCCGGTCGAGAGAGCTCTGGAAACACCATATATTTT; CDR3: CAGRESSGNTIYF
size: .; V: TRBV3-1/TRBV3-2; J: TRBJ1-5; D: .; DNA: TGTGCCAGCAGCCAAGATATAAATCAGCCCCAGCATTTT; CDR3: CASSQDINQPQHF
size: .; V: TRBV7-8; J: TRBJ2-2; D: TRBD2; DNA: TGTGCCAGCAGCGCTCCACCGGGGGGTGGCACCGGGGAGCTGTTTTTT; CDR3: CASSAPPGGGTGELFF
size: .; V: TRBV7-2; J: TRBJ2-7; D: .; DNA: TGTGCCAGCAGCTTGGGTCAACCAAAGCTCCACGAGCAGTACTTC; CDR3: CASSLGQPKLHEQYF
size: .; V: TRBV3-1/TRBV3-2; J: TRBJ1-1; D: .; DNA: TGTGCCAGCAGCCCGGGACAATATGAAGCTTTCTTT; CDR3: CASSPGQYEAFF
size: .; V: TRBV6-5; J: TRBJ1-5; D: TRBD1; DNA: TGTGCCACCCAACAGGGGTGGTTTGGTCAGCCCCAGCATTTT; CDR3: CATQQGWFGQPQHF
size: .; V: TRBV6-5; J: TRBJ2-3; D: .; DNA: TGTGCCAGCCGACCGGGCACAGATACGCAGTATTTT; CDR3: CASRPGTDTQYF
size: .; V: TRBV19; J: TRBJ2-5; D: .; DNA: TGTGCCAGTAGTATAGGAGGACGGGGAGAGACCCAGTACTTC; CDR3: CASSIGGRGETQYF
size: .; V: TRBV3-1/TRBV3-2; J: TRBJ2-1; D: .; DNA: TGTGCCAGCAGCCAAATCTTAGGCTCTGGGGTTAGACCGGACAGGCCGGGGGATGAGCAGTTCTTC; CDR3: CASSQILGSGVRPDRPGDEQFF